One and the same sample provided the 9 T cell receptor beta chains below, sequenced in a study of graft-versus-host responses after intestinal transplantation. Profiled with immunoSEQ multiplex PCR; TCRdb holds only in-frame clones, not every one. The sample contains fewer than 60,000 clones, around 85% of which appear only once. These receptors lack a known antigen. The sample was unstimulated CD4+ T cells sorted from spleen or lymph node cells, taken before transplant. Receptors originate from a human donor who was the organ donor for an intestinal transplant.

This clone was observed once. The chain carries TRBV11-2 and TRBJ2-6; TRBD1 is a possible D gene (5 bases). Trimming left V 5 bases short and J 4 bases short, with 21 bases between. The CDR3 has 18 residues. The germline CDR1 and CDR2 sequences are SGHAT and FQNNGV. CDR3 loop: CASSRTPSEGAGANVLTF. The CDR3 nucleotides read TGTGCCAGCAGCCGAACTCCGTCGGAAGGGGCCGGGGCCAACGTCCTGACTTTC.

This chain joins TRBV14 and TRBJ2-7; D ambiguous. The ends were cut back, 3 bases at V and 2 bases at J, with 8 bases in the middle. CDR1 is SGHDN, CDR2 FVKESK, per germline. CDR3 size: 13 residues. CDR3 sequence reads: CASSQDVAYEQYF. CDR3 coding DNA: TGTGCCAGCAGCCAGGACGTGGCCTACGAGCAGTACTTC.

J is TRBJ2-3 and V is TRBV10-3; TRBD1 matches 8 bases. Unmatched junction bases numbered 4, after V lost 7 bases and J lost 1 base. CDR3 size: 14 residues. Germline CDR1 is ENHRY and CDR2 is SYGVKD. The CDR3 loop reads CAINPGQGTDTQYF. The DNA of the CDR3 is TGTGCCATCAACCCGGGACAGGGCACAGATACGCAGTATTTT.

CDR3 loop: CASSLWGGYTF. CDR3 nucleotide sequence: TGTGCCAGCAGTTTATGGGGTGGCTACACCTTC. V usage is TRBV27 and J usage is TRBJ1-2; D unclear. This CDR3 has 11 amino acids. Trimming took off 1 base at V and 7 bases at J, with 4 bases between the two ends. Germline values: CDR1 MNHEY, CDR2 SMNVEV (reference sequence).

This chain uses TRBV6-5 with TRBJ2-1; 13 bases match TRBD2. Germline CDR1 reads MNHEY; CDR2 reads SVGAGI. The CDR3 is 16 residues long. Trimming took 0 bases from V and 5 from J; bases not matched to a gene: 1. The CDR3 reads CASSYSGLAGNNEQFF. The DNA of the CDR3 is TGTGCCAGCAGTTACTCGGGACTAGCGGGGAACAATGAGCAGTTCTTC.

The chain links TRBV11-3 to TRBJ2-1, with 11 bases lining up with TRBD2. The CDR3 has 17 residues. V trimming: 0 bases; J trimming: 10 bases; junction bases outside the gene matches: 11. CDR1 and CDR2 (germline): SGHNT, YENEEA. CDR3 loop: CASSLDLLAGGLEEQFF. DNA for the CDR3: TGTGCCAGCAGCTTAGATCTTCTAGCGGGGGGTCTGGAAGAGCAGTTCTTC.

The CDR3 coding sequence is TGCGCCAGCAGCCAGGGACGGCAAGAGACCCAGTACTTC. Amino acid sequence: CASSQGRQETQYF. This rearrangement joins TRBV4-3 to TRBJ2-5, with D perhaps being TRBD1 or TRBD2 (5 bases each). Between the trimmed V and J ends, which lost 3 bases and 2 bases, there was a span of 7 bases. The CDR3 is 13 amino acids. Germline values: CDR1 LGHNA, CDR2 YSLEER.

This clone was counted a few times. The CDR3 DNA is TGCGCCAGCAGCCCCGGACTAGCGAGGGAGCAGTTCTTC. It codes for CASSPGLAREQFF. V is TRBV10-1 and J is TRBJ2-1; TRBD2 agrees at 9 bases. Germline assignment: CDR1 WNHNN and CDR2 SYGVQD (reference sequence). V was pared by 6 bases and J by 10 bases, with 7 bases of the junction left unmatched. The length of the CDR3 is 13 residues.

Only one count was recorded for this clone. The chain employs TRBV9 and TRBJ2-5; 7 bases agree with TRBD2. The CDR3 is 13 amino acids. The germline CDR1 and CDR2 sequences are SGDLS and YYNGEE. With V trimmed by 0 bases and J by 11 bases, 7 bases remained unmatched. CDR3 DNA: TGTGCCAGCAGCGTAGGGGAGGGGACGACGCAGTACTTC. Amino acid sequence: CASSVGEGTTQYF.